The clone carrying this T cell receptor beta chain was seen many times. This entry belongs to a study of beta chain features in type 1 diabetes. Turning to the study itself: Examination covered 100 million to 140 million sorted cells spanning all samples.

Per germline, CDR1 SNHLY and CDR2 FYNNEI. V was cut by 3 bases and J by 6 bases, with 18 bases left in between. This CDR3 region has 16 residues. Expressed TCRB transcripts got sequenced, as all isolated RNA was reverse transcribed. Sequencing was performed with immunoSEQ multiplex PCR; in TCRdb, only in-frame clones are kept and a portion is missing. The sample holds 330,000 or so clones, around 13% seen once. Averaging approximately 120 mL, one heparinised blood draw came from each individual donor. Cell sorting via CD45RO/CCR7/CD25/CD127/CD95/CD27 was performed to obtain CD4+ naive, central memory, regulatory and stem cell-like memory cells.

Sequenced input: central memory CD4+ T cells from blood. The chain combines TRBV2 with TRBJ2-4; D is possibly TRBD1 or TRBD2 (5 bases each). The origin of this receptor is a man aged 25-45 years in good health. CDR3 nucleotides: TGTGCCAGCAGTGATCGGCATCGGGGCGAGGGAAACATTCAGTACTTC. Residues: CASSDRHRGEGNIQYF.